A selection of T cell receptor beta chains follows, all from one sample in a study of T cell responses to AZD1222 COVID-19 vaccine. Profiled with immunoSEQ multiplex PCR; TCRdb holds only in-frame clones, not every one. The profile shows about 82,000 clones, over 90% of them singletons. This specimen was peripheral blood, taken on day 0 of AZD1222 vaccination. Receptors were obtained from an adult in good health. Both conserved end residues are part of each CDR3. D genes are given only for firm matches. Some rows have no size entry. The others give once, few or many, or a class for an expanded clone.

>-|TRBV19|TRBJ1-2|TRBD1
TGTGCCAGTAGTACCTCCACCGGGACAGGGGGCTACGGCTACACCTTC
CASSTSTGTGGYGYTF
>-|TRBV3-1/TRBV3-2|TRBJ2-7|-
TGTGCCAGCAGCCCCAGAGGGGGTTCCTACGAGCAGTACTTC
CASSPRGGSYEQYF
>-|TRBV15|TRBJ2-7|-
TGTGCCACCAGCAGGCGTCGACCCCCCTACGAGCAGTACTTC
CATSRRRPPYEQYF
>-|TRBV10-1|TRBJ1-3|-
TGCGCCAGCAGTGAGGGGATCACTGGAAACACCATATATTTT
CASSEGITGNTIYF
>-|TRBV5-6|TRBJ1-2|-
TGTGCCAGCAGCTTGGGGGGGACTAACTATGGCTACACCTTC
CASSLGGTNYGYTF
>-|TRBV7-3|TRBJ2-3|TRBD1
TGTGCCAGCAGCTCCCGACAGGGGCGTACGCAGTATTTT
CASSSRQGRTQYF
>-|TRBV5-1|TRBJ2-2|-
TGCGCCAGCAGCTTGGTCACGAACACCGGGGAGCTGTTTTTT
CASSLVTNTGELFF
>-|TRBV5-1|TRBJ2-3|TRBD2
TGCGCCAGCAGCTTGGAGCCCCGCGGGACTAGTGCCCGCACAGATACGCAGTATTTT
CASSLEPRGTSARTDTQYF
>once|TRBV7-9|TRBJ1-2|-
TGTGCCAGCAGCTACGGACCGGACTATGGCTACACCTTC
CASSYGPDYGYTF
>-|TRBV6-4|TRBJ2-6|-
TGTGCCAGCAGTGTCATATCTGGGGCCAACGTCCTGACTTTC
CASSVISGANVLTF
>-|TRBV24-1|TRBJ2-7|-
TGTGCCACCAGCGAGGGTTACGAGCAGTACTTC
CATSEGYEQYF
>-|TRBV18|TRBJ1-4|TRBD1
TGTGCCAGCTCACGGACAGGGAACCCAACTAATGAAAAACTGTTTTTT
CASSRTGNPTNEKLFF
>-|TRBV6-5|TRBJ2-3|-
TGTGCCAGCAACGCAAGGAGGGAGAACACAGATACGCAGTATTTT
CASNARRENTDTQYF
>-|TRBV12-3/TRBV12-4|TRBJ1-2|-
TGTGCCAGCAGTTTATGGGGGGGCGATGGCTACACCTTC
CASSLWGGDGYTF
>-|TRBV5-1|TRBJ1-4|TRBD1
TGCGCCAGCAGCTTCAACAGGGGGACTAATGAAAAACTGTTTTTT
CASSFNRGTNEKLFF
>-|TRBV7-7|TRBJ2-1|-
TGTGCTAGCAGCGCTACCGGTCGCGACAATGAGCAGTTCTTC
CASSATGRDNEQFF
>-|TRBV21-1|TRBJ2-5|-
TGTGCCAGCAGCAATAAGGGCGGGGGAGAGACCCAGTACTTC
CASSNKGGGETQYF
>-|TRBV19|TRBJ1-1|TRBD1
TGTGCCAGTAGTAATCTGGACAGGGTCCTAGGGGACACTGAAGCTTTCTTT
CASSNLDRVLGDTEAFF
>-|TRBV5-1|TRBJ2-5|-
TGCGCCAGCAGCTTACCCGGCCAAGAGACCCAGTACTTC
CASSLPGQETQYF
>-|TRBV7-9|TRBJ2-3|TRBD1
TGTGCCAGCAGCTTTGTCCCGGGACAGGGAACAGATACGCAGTATTTT
CASSFVPGQGTDTQYF
>few|TRBV28|TRBJ1-1|TRBD1
TGTGCCAGCACCATTACCCGGACAGGACTTTACACTGAAGCTTTCTTT
CASTITRTGLYTEAFF
>-|TRBV7-9|TRBJ1-1|-
TGTGCCAGCAGCCTGCGACAGGATGAAGCTTTCTTT
CASSLRQDEAFF
>-|TRBV19|TRBJ2-6|-
TGTGCCAGTAGTACAACTGGGGCCAACGTCCTGACTTTC
CASSTTGANVLTF
>-|TRBV24-1|TRBJ1-4|-
TGTGCCACCAGTGACTCTTTTGATGAAAAACTGTTTTTT
CATSDSFDEKLFF
>once|TRBV6-1|TRBJ1-2|-
TGTGCCAGCAGTGAAGCCCAGGGCTCCTATGGCTACACCTTC
CASSEAQGSYGYTF
>-|TRBV24-1|TRBJ1-2|-
TGTGCCACCAGTGATTGGGGGTCGAGCTACACCTTC
CATSDWGSSYTF
>-|TRBV27|TRBJ2-1|TRBD2
TGTGCCAGCAGTTTTCAAGCGGGGGGGCCTGTGGGTGAGCAGTTCTTC
CASSFQAGGPVGEQFF
>-|TRBV5-5|TRBJ2-1|TRBD2
TGTGCCAGCGCGATGGGGGGGACCTACAATGAGCAGTTCTTC
CASAMGGTYNEQFF
>-|TRBV11-2|TRBJ1-6|-
TGTGCCAGCAGCTTAGCTAATTCACCCCTCCACTTT
CASSLANSPLHF
>-|TRBV5-1|TRBJ2-1|TRBD1
TGCGCCAGCAGCCCCGGGACAGACTACAATGAGCAGTTCTTC
CASSPGTDYNEQFF
>once|TRBV11-2|TRBJ2-5|TRBD2
TGTGCCAGCAGCTTAGGTTCTCGCGGGGGTTCCCGGGAGACCCAGTACTTC
CASSLGSRGGSRETQYF
>-|TRBV6-5|TRBJ1-6|-
TGTGCCAGCAGTTACGTAGCAGGGAGGAATTCACCCCTCCACTTT
CASSYVAGRNSPLHF
>-|TRBV5-4|TRBJ2-1|-
TGTGCCAGCAGCTTGGGGGCAGGCCTGAGTTACAATGAGCAGTTCTTC
CASSLGAGLSYNEQFF
>-|TRBV7-8|TRBJ2-1|-
TGTGCCAGCAGACCTTTTGGCGGATCCTCCTACAATGAGCAGTTCTTC
CASRPFGGSSYNEQFF
>-|TRBV27|TRBJ1-2|TRBD1
TGTGCCAGCCATTCCAGGGGGGGCTACACCTTC
CASHSRGGYTF
>-|TRBV9|TRBJ1-1|-
TGTGCCAGCAGCGTACTCAACACTGAAGCTTTCTTT
CASSVLNTEAFF
>once|TRBV5-1|TRBJ2-3|-
TGCGCCAGCAGCCTCTACACAGATACGCAGTATTTT
CASSLYTDTQYF
>-|TRBV19|TRBJ1-1|-
TGTGCCAGTAGTACGAGGGCTCTGCGCTCAGGACCTGAAGCTTTCTTT
CASSTRALRSGPEAFF
>-|TRBV5-1|TRBJ2-7|TRBD2
TGCGCCAGCAGCCCCGGGACTAGCGCCTATGAACCCTACGAGCAGTACTTC
CASSPGTSAYEPYEQYF
>-|TRBV28|TRBJ1-3|-
TGTGCCAGCAGCTCCGGACGGCTCGGCCCCACCGTATATTTT
CASSSGRLGPTVYF
>-|TRBV30|TRBJ1-6|-
TGTGCCTGGAATCCCGGGACATATAATTCACCCCTCCACTTT
CAWNPGTYNSPLHF
>-|TRBV10-3|TRBJ2-2|TRBD1
TGTGCCATCAGGGCACCGGGACAGACAACCGGGGAGCTGTTTTTT
CAIRAPGQTTGELFF